A selection of T cell receptor beta chains follows, all from one sample in a study of T cell responses to AZD1222 COVID-19 vaccine. Profiled with immunoSEQ multiplex PCR; TCRdb holds only in-frame clones, not every one. The sample includes about 150,000 clones, around 93% seen only once; the top ten take more than 1.1%. This specimen was peripheral blood, taken on day 0 of AZD1222 vaccination. Source of these receptors: an adult in good health. Each CDR3 is given with its conserved first and last residue. The D gene is left open where the match is weak. A clone size is listed for some rows: how often the clone was seen (once, few, many), or a class if it is expanded.

J | size | V | D | DNA | CDR3
TRBJ2-1 | . | TRBV7-9 | . | TGTGCCAGCAGCTTGGGTCAAGGGGCCCTTTACAATGAGCAGTTCTTC | CASSLGQGALYNEQFF
TRBJ2-1 | once | TRBV7-2 | . | TGTGCCAGCAGCGGTCCCTACAATGAGCAGTTCTTC | CASSGPYNEQFF
TRBJ1-4 | . | TRBV19 | TRBD1 | TGTGCCAGTAGCCGGAGCAGGGGGGGTAATGAAAAACTGTTTTTT | CASSRSRGGNEKLFF
TRBJ2-5 | . | TRBV7-2 | TRBD2 | TGTGCCAGCAGCTTCGGGGCTAGCGGGAGTGGCGAGACCCAGTACTTC | CASSFGASGSGETQYF
TRBJ2-2 | . | TRBV7-2 | . | TGTGCCAGCAGCTTCCCTCTCGGCGAGGGGCTGTTTTTT | CASSFPLGEGLFF
TRBJ1-4 | . | TRBV29-1 | TRBD1 | TGCAGCGTCCGGACAGGGCTAGACGGAAAACTGTTTTTT | CSVRTGLDGKLFF
TRBJ2-5 | . | TRBV7-2 | TRBD2 | TGTGCCAGCAGCGGACGGACTAGCGGGGGGGAGACCCAGTACTTC | CASSGRTSGGETQYF
TRBJ1-2 | . | TRBV30 | TRBD1 | TGTGCCTGGATGGACAGGGCGACCTATGGCTACACCTTC | CAWMDRATYGYTF
TRBJ2-7 | . | TRBV12-3/TRBV12-4 | . | TGTGCCAGCAGTTTAGGGGGAATCTACGAGCAGTACTTC | CASSLGGIYEQYF
TRBJ1-1 | . | TRBV19 | . | TGTGCCAGTAGTATCCAACCAGGGAAACAAAACACTGAAGCTTTCTTT | CASSIQPGKQNTEAFF
TRBJ1-6 | . | TRBV28 | . | TGTGCCAGCAGTCCCCAGGGGAATTCACCCCTCCACTTT | CASSPQGNSPLHF
TRBJ2-2 | . | TRBV7-9 | . | TGTGCCAGCAGCCTTGAGGACAGACCGAACACCGGGGAGCTGTTTTTT | CASSLEDRPNTGELFF
TRBJ2-3 | . | TRBV9 | TRBD2 | TGTGCCAGCAGCGCGGGACTAGCGGGGCTCACAGATACGCAGTATTTT | CASSAGLAGLTDTQYF
TRBJ2-7 | . | TRBV5-1 | TRBD1 | TGCGCCAGCAGCTTGGCCGAGGGGGCGTGGAACGAGCAGTACTTC | CASSLAEGAWNEQYF
TRBJ1-1 | . | TRBV7-2 | TRBD1 | TGTGCCAGCAGCTCTCGGACAGGTGAGAACACTGAAGCTTTCTTT | CASSSRTGENTEAFF
TRBJ2-7 | few | TRBV27 | TRBD2 | TGTGCCAGCAGTTCCAGGACTAGCGGGCGCTACGAGCAGTACTTC | CASSSRTSGRYEQYF
TRBJ2-1 | . | TRBV9 | TRBD1 | TGTGCCAGCAGCGTAGCTCTCCGGACAGGTGAGAATGAGCAGTTCTTC | CASSVALRTGENEQFF
TRBJ2-1 | . | TRBV5-8 | TRBD1 | TGTGCCAGCAACGGGGGGACAGGGTACAATGAGCAGTTCTTC | CASNGGTGYNEQFF
TRBJ1-2 | . | TRBV4-2 | . | TGTGCCAGCAGCAAAACGAACTATGGCTACACCTTC | CASSKTNYGYTF
TRBJ2-3 | . | TRBV6-4 | TRBD2 | TGTGCCAGCAGTGACTCGGGTAGCGGGGCCACAGATACGCAGTATTTT | CASSDSGSGATDTQYF
TRBJ2-7 | . | TRBV6-5 | . | TGTGCCAGCAGTTACGGTCCTGGGCTGAGCTACGAGCAGTACTTC | CASSYGPGLSYEQYF
TRBJ2-7 | . | TRBV7-8 | TRBD1 | TGTGCCAGCAGCTTAGTCATTCCGGGACAGGGGGCGTGGGAGCAGTACTTC | CASSLVIPGQGAWEQYF
TRBJ1-1 | once | TRBV27 | . | TGTGCCAGCAAAGGACAGTCGGTAGCTGAAGCTTTCTTT | CASKGQSVAEAFF
TRBJ2-3 | . | TRBV7-6 | TRBD2 | TGTGCCAGCAGCCTCGGTTTAGCGGGGGGGCCAGATACGCAGTATTTT | CASSLGLAGGPDTQYF
TRBJ2-7 | . | TRBV12-3/TRBV12-4 | TRBD2 | TGTGCCGTGTCGGGCGGGAGAGGGTACGAGCAGTACTTC | CAVSGGRGYEQYF
TRBJ1-1 | once | TRBV4-2 | . | TGTGCCAGCAGCCGAAACCCGGGACGGGGTGAAGCTTTCTTT | CASSRNPGRGEAFF
TRBJ1-2 | . | TRBV5-4 | TRBD1 | TGTGCCAGCAGCCAGACAGGGAAGGGTGCAGATGGCTACACCTTC | CASSQTGKGADGYTF
TRBJ1-5 | . | TRBV30 | . | TGTGCCTGGAGTGGGGGGAGCAATCAGCCCCAGCATTTT | CAWSGGSNQPQHF
TRBJ1-2 | . | TRBV3-1/TRBV3-2 | . | TGTGCCAGCAGCCAAGGTGACAGCTATGGCTACACCTTC | CASSQGDSYGYTF
TRBJ2-3 | . | TRBV2 | TRBD2 | TGTGCCAGCGCCGTTGAGCGGGGGAAAGATACGCAGTATTTT | CASAVERGKDTQYF
TRBJ2-5 | . | TRBV7-2 | TRBD2 | TGTGCCAGCAGCCTGGGACTAGCGGGGGGGCAGCAAGAGACCCAGTACTTC | CASSLGLAGGQQETQYF
TRBJ1-2 | . | TRBV5-4 | . | TGTGCCAGCAGCTCAGCCTCTTGGACCCTGCAAGGCTACACCTTC | CASSSASWTLQGYTF
TRBJ2-2 | . | TRBV6-5 | . | TGTGCCAGCAGTTACGGCAGGGACACCGGGGAGCTGTTTTTT | CASSYGRDTGELFF
TRBJ1-2 | . | TRBV30 | TRBD1 | TGTGCCTGCGACAGGGGAGCAGATGGCTACACCTTC | CACDRGADGYTF
TRBJ2-2 | . | TRBV3-1/TRBV3-2 | . | TGTGCCAGCAGCCCTACCCCCGGGGAGCTGTTTTTT | CASSPTPGELFF
TRBJ1-1 | . | TRBV7-9 | . | TGTGCCAGCAGCTTCAGGGGTGGGGACACTGAAGCTTTCTTT | CASSFRGGDTEAFF
TRBJ2-1 | . | TRBV7-8 | TRBD2 | TGTGCCAGCAGCTTAGCGCAGCTAGCGGGAGGCGTAAATGAGCAGTTCTTC | CASSLAQLAGGVNEQFF
TRBJ1-3 | . | TRBV20-1 | . | TGCAGTGCTAGTGACAGGAATACCAACACCATATATTTT | CSASDRNTNTIYF
TRBJ1-1 | . | TRBV12-5 | TRBD1 | TGTGCTAGTGGCTTCCCTGGGACAGGGAATACGACTGAAGCTTTCTTT | CASGFPGTGNTTEAFF
TRBJ1-2 | . | TRBV12-3/TRBV12-4 | . | TGTGCCAGCAGCCTCGGCCCAAACTATGGCTACACCTTC | CASSLGPNYGYTF
TRBJ2-1 | . | TRBV11-2 | TRBD2 | TGTGCCAGCAGCTTAATAGCGGGAGGGTCGAATGAGCAGTTCTTC | CASSLIAGGSNEQFF
TRBJ1-4 | . | TRBV5-1 | TRBD1 | TGCGCCAGCAGCACCCCTTCCGGGACAGGGGGAGAAAAACTGTTTTTT | CASSTPSGTGGEKLFF
TRBJ1-3 | . | TRBV3-1/TRBV3-2 | . | TGTGCCAGCAGCCTCCACGGGGCACAGGGAACTGGAAACACCATATATTTT | CASSLHGAQGTGNTIYF
TRBJ1-4 | . | TRBV29-1 | . | TGCAGCGTTGAAAAGGGAGTGGGGGAAGGGGAAAAACTGTTTTTT | CSVEKGVGEGEKLFF
TRBJ2-5 | . | TRBV5-4 | TRBD1 | TGTGCCAGCAGCCCTAACCCGGGACAGGTGTATGAGACCCAGTACTTC | CASSPNPGQVYETQYF